The 14 T cell receptor beta chains given below trace back to one sample, sequenced in a study of cytomegalovirus exposure and HLA in healthy donors. Researchers ran the PCR with 60 Vbeta and 13 Jbeta primers. Data came from immunoSEQ multiplex PCR; TCRdb stores just in-frame clones and leaves some out. The sample consists of about 140,000 clones, around 82% of them appearing once. Sequenced material: PBMCs. These TCRs come from a man aged 18 to 30 in good health and CMV-seropositive.

The rearrangement links TRBV5-1 to TRBJ1-4, with D maybe TRBD1 (5 bases). V was shortened by 0 bases and J by 5 bases, with 11 bases between the two germline ends. The CDR3 extends over 15 amino acids. Germline CDR1 and CDR2: SGHRS and YFSETQ. CDR3 residues: CASSLARGGNEKLFF. DNA for the CDR3: TGCGCCAGCAGCTTGGCCCGCGGGGGAAATGAAAAACTGTTTTTT. The full variable domain, rest sourced from reference TRBV5-1 and TRBJ1-4, is KAGVTQTPRYLIKTRGQQVTLSCSPISGHRSVSWYQQTPGQGLQFLFEYFSETQRNKGNFPGRFSGRQFSNSRSEMNVSTLELGDSALYLCASSLARGGNEKLFFGSGTQLSVL.

The sample holds one count of this clone. In DNA, the CDR3 is TGTGCCAGCAGCGTCGGGATTACCTCTGGAAACACCATATATTTT. It is translated as CASSVGITSGNTIYF. The chain couples TRBV9 to TRBJ1-3; no clear D gene. Germline CDR1 SGDLS, CDR2 YYNGEE. The CDR3 runs to 15 residues. Deletions cut 2 bases from V and 0 bases from J, with 9 bases between.

This clone showed up just once. The chain uses TRBV28 and TRBJ1-2; D is possibly TRBD1 (5 bases). Germline values: CDR1 MDHEN, CDR2 SYDVKM. The CDR3 totals 13 residues. V was clipped by 2 bases and J by 5 bases, with 9 bases between them. CDR3 DNA sequence: TGTGCCAGCAGTTTAAGGGGCCGGTATGGCTACACCTTC. Translated: CASSLRGRYGYTF.

V usage is TRBV5-1 and J usage is TRBJ1-1; the D is unclear. Germline V gene data show CDR1 as SGHRS and CDR2 as YFSETQ. This CDR3 is built from 14 residues. V lost 0 bases and J 6 bases, leaving 12 bases between the germline ends. The CDR3 protein is CASSLEYAGAEAFF. Written as DNA, the CDR3 is TGCGCCAGCAGCTTGGAGTATGCGGGAGCTGAAGCTTTCTTT.

This clone has just a few counts. The gene calls are TRBV5-1 and TRBJ2-3, with D possibly matching TRBD1 (5 bases). Germline V gene data show CDR1 as SGHRS and CDR2 as YFSETQ. The CDR3 is made up of 16 amino acids. The V end was cut by 0 bases, the J end by 0 bases, with 11 bases between. The CDR3 sequence: CASSLEGLSSTDTQYF. In DNA, the CDR3 is TGCGCCAGCAGCTTGGAGGGGCTATCTAGCACAGATACGCAGTATTTT.

This chain uses TRBV7-9 with TRBJ2-1, with 12 bases that match TRBD2. Trimming at V came to 0 bases and at J to 7 bases, leaving 7 bases not matched to a gene. The CDR3 length is 17 residues. Germline lookup yields CDR1 SEHNR and CDR2 FQNEAQ (reference sequence). CDR3 in DNA: TGTGCCAGCAGCTTAGCGTTAAGGACTAGCGGGACGAATGAGCAGTTCTTC. Translating gives CASSLALRTSGTNEQFF.

The chain is built from TRBV6-1 and TRBJ1-5; 7 bases are a match to TRBD1. Germline assignment: CDR1 MNHNS and CDR2 SASEGT. The ends lost 1 base at V and 0 bases at J; junction bases unmatched: 15. The CDR3 contains 20 residues. The CDR3 bases are TGTGCCAGCAGTGAAGGCCGGTCCGGGACAGCGAGATATAGCAATCAGCCCCAGCATTTT. Translated, it gives CASSEGRSGTARYSNQPQHF.

J is TRBJ2-2 and V is TRBV11-2; D gene uncertain. The CDR3 is made up of 16 amino acids. V lost 0 bases to trimming and J lost 3 bases, with 11 bases between them. Germline V gene lookup returns CDR1 SGHAT and CDR2 FQNNGV. CDR3 in DNA: TGTGCCAGCAGCTTAGATCGGTACAGCTACACCGGGGAGCTGTTTTTT. It encodes CASSLDRYSYTGELFF.

This clone was detected only a few times. The rearrangement links TRBV5-1 to TRBJ2-3; 10 bases agree with TRBD2. The CDR3 totals 17 residues. Losses at the gene ends were 0 bases for V and 0 bases for J; bases not matched to a gene: 4. Germline lookup yields CDR1 SGHRS and CDR2 YFSETQ. DNA of the CDR3: TGCGCCAGCAGCTTGGCCTCTAGCGGGAGCAGCACAGATACGCAGTATTTT. Amino acid sequence: CASSLASSGSSTDTQYF.

V usage is TRBV6-5 and J usage is TRBJ2-1, with 11 bases aligning to TRBD1. The CDR3 extends over 15 amino acids. CDR1 MNHEY and CDR2 SVGAGI come from the germline V gene. V lost 6 bases and J lost 1; bases outside the gene matches: 2. This chain's CDR3 is CASSRDRGSYNEQFF. The DNA of the CDR3 is TGTGCCAGCAGCCGGGACAGGGGGTCCTACAATGAGCAGTTCTTC.

This clone was counted only a few times. The chain employs TRBV7-9 and TRBJ1-4; TRBD1 might be the D (6 bases). The CDR3 has 15 amino acids. Germline V gives CDR1 SEHNR, CDR2 FQNEAQ (reference sequence). Trimming left V 5 bases short and J 10 bases short, with 20 bases between. The CDR3 reads CASSATTTGRAKLFF. CDR3 sequence (DNA): TGTGCCAGCAGCGCTACCACTACAGGGCGCGCAAAACTGTTTTTT.

The rearrangement links TRBV28 to TRBJ1-5; TRBD1 agrees at 9 bases. Germline loops: CDR1 MDHEN, CDR2 SYDVKM. This CDR3 has 14 amino acids. Trimming at V came to 5 bases and at J to 6 bases, leaving 5 bases not matched to a gene. CDR3 sequence reads: CASSQQGATQPQHF. The CDR3 DNA reads TGTGCCAGCAGTCAACAGGGGGCCACTCAGCCCCAGCATTTT.

A word on this clone: Lacking the conserved final phenylalanine or tryptophan, this CDR3 likely reflects a read error. The rearrangement links TRBV29-1 to TRBJ1-1; TRBD1 matches at 8 bases. There are 13 residues in the CDR3. CDR1 and CDR2 from the germline V gene are SQVTM and ANQGSEA. The V gene end was trimmed by 5 bases and the J gene end by 4 bases; junction bases not matched to a gene: 6. DNA of the CDR3: TGCAGCGTTTACACTACAGGGGGCACTGAAGCTTTCTCT. Translating it yields CSVYTTGGTEAFS.

The chain employs TRBV28 and TRBJ2-1; 7 bases align to TRBD2. J was trimmed by 4 bases and V by 7 bases; bases with no gene match: 13. The CDR3 contains 16 residues. The germline gives CDR1 MDHEN, CDR2 SYDVKM. Written as DNA, the CDR3 is TGTGCCAGCACCCTAGGTAAGTCTAGCGGTTACAATGAGCAGTTCTTC. Amino acids: CASTLGKSSGYNEQFF.